A selection of T cell receptor beta chains follows, all from one sample in a study of T cell repertoires in cytomegalovirus infection. TCRdb re-called the reads through MiXCR, storing one row per CDR3 protein. The repertoire includes 680,000 or so distinct CDR3 sequences, 35% to 45% of them detected once, and 2.8% sits in the top ten. Sequenced input: PBMCs. These receptor sequences come from a human donor in good health (CMV status not recorded). Some clones in this sample may be carry-over from other donors' samples. CDR3s include the opening cysteine and the closing phenylalanine or tryptophan. Clone size, where shown, is once, few, many, or a class for clones that have expanded.

cdr3_aa: CASSQEEGARGTYGYTF
clone_size: .
j_call: TRBJ1-2
v_call: TRBV4-1

cdr3_aa: CSASSGGAVYNEQFF
clone_size: .
j_call: TRBJ2-1
v_call: TRBV20-1

cdr3_aa: CASSVGLGEQPYF
clone_size: few
j_call: TRBJ2-7
v_call: TRBV9

cdr3_aa: CSARGHTLGNQPQHF
clone_size: few
j_call: TRBJ1-5
v_call: TRBV20-1

cdr3_aa: CASSLVQGWSGNTICF
clone_size: .
j_call: TRBJ1-3
v_call: TRBV7-8

cdr3_aa: CASRREREGRPKNNEQFF
clone_size: .
j_call: TRBJ2-1
v_call: TRBV6-1

cdr3_aa: CSVVLQSTPQETQYF
clone_size: few
j_call: TRBJ2-5
v_call: TRBV29-1

cdr3_aa: CASSYATYNEQFF
clone_size: few
j_call: TRBJ2-1
v_call: TRBV6-5

cdr3_aa: CASQTSGRIYEQYF
clone_size: .
j_call: TRBJ2-7
v_call: TRBV10-3

cdr3_aa: CSVDRGRGSYEQYF
clone_size: few
j_call: TRBJ2-7
v_call: TRBV29-1

cdr3_aa: CASREQGPGTGELFF
clone_size: .
j_call: TRBJ2-2
v_call: TRBV2

cdr3_aa: CASSRDKPDGYTF
clone_size: .
j_call: TRBJ1-2
v_call: TRBV12-3/TRBV12-4

cdr3_aa: CASRTRISSYNEQFF
clone_size: .
j_call: TRBJ2-1
v_call: TRBV7-6

cdr3_aa: CATSTGTNSPLHF
clone_size: .
j_call: TRBJ1-6
v_call: TRBV5-4

cdr3_aa: CATSRDWVTSTDTQYF
clone_size: once
j_call: TRBJ2-3
v_call: TRBV15

cdr3_aa: CASSYAGRETQYF
clone_size: .
j_call: TRBJ2-5
v_call: TRBV6-2/TRBV6-3

cdr3_aa: CASSFQGRGLHTEAFF
clone_size: .
j_call: TRBJ1-1
v_call: TRBV28

cdr3_aa: CASSPQGGRLNTGELFF
clone_size: .
j_call: TRBJ2-2
v_call: TRBV6-1

cdr3_aa: CASRPGVPVGINEKLFF
clone_size: .
j_call: TRBJ1-4
v_call: TRBV7-3

cdr3_aa: CASSPNTAGTQYF
clone_size: .
j_call: TRBJ2-5
v_call: TRBV7-8

cdr3_aa: CASSTAGSYYGYTF
clone_size: few
j_call: TRBJ1-2
v_call: TRBV27

cdr3_aa: CASSLWSRNTDTQYF
clone_size: .
j_call: TRBJ2-3
v_call: TRBV27

cdr3_aa: CASSDSASGANVLTF
clone_size: .
j_call: TRBJ2-6
v_call: TRBV6-4

cdr3_aa: CASSLKRTGPTSNEQFF
clone_size: many
j_call: TRBJ2-1
v_call: TRBV7-2

cdr3_aa: CASSPGVIEQYF
clone_size: many
j_call: TRBJ2-7
v_call: TRBV7-6

cdr3_aa: CASSYTGGFGNTIYF
clone_size: many
j_call: TRBJ1-3
v_call: TRBV7-2

cdr3_aa: CASSYRNVGGLFF
clone_size: few
j_call: TRBJ1-4
v_call: TRBV28